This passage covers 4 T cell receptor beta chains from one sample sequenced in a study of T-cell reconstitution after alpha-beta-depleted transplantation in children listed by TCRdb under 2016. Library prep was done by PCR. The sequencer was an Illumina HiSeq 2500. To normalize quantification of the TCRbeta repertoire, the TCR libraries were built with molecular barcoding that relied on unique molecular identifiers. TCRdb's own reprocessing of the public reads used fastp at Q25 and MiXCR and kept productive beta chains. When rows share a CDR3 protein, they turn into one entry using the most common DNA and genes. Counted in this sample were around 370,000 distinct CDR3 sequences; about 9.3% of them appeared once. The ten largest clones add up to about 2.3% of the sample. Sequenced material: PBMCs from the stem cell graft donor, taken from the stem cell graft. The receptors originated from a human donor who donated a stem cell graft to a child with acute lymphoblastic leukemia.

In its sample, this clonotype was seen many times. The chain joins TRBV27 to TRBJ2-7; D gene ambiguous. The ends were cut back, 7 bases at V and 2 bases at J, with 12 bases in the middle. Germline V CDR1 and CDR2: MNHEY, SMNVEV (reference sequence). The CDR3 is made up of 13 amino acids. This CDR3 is CASKPAAAYEQYF. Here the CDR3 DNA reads TGTGCCAGCAAGCCCGCGGCAGCCTACGAGCAGTACTTC.

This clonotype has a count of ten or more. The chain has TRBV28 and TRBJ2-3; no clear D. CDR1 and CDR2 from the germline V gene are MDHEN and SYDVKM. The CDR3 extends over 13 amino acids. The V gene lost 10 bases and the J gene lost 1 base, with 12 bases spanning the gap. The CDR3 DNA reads TGTGCCACCACCGAGGCTGGCACAGATACGCAGTATTTT. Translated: CATTEAGTDTQYF.

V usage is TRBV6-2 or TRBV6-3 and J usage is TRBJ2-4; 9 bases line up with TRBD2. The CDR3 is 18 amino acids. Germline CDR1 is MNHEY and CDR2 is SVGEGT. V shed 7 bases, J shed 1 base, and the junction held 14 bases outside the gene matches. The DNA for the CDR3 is TGTGCCAGCAATACAGGGCTAGCGGGACATTTCGCCAAAAACATTCAGTACTTC. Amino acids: CASNTGLAGHFAKNIQYF.

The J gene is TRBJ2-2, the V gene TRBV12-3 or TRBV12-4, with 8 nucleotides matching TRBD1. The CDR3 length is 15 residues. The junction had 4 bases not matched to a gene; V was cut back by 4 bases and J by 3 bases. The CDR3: CASSSGGADTGELFF. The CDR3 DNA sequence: TGTGCCAGCAGTTCAGGGGGCGCGGACACCGGGGAGCTGTTTTTT.